This is a list of T cell receptor beta chains from one sample in a study of lymphopenia after photon versus proton radiotherapy. Using immunoSEQ multiplex PCR, the repertoire was profiled, and TCRdb retains in-frame clones only, with some absent. The sample yields about 40,000 clones, around 84% seen once. The starting material was peripheral blood, obtained from a patient treated with proton-based radiotherapy. These receptors originate from a woman in her 70s with pancreatic cancer. Some clones in this sample may be carry-over from other donors' samples. CDR3s include the opening cysteine and the closing phenylalanine or tryptophan. The D gene is left open where the match is weak. Clone size, where shown, is once, few, many, or a class for clones that have expanded.

cdr3_aa cdr3_nt clone_size v_call d_call j_call
CASSYRLAENSYEQYF TGTGCCAGCAGTTATCGACTAGCGGAAAACTCCTACGAGCAGTACTTC NA TRBV6-5 TRBD2 TRBJ2-7
CASSEASGLNTGELFF TGTGCCAGCAGTGAAGCTTCGGGCCTAAACACCGGGGAGCTGTTTTTT NA TRBV6-1 NA TRBJ2-2
CASSPRLAGEGEQYF TGTGCCAGCAGCCCCCGACTAGCGGGAGAAGGTGAGCAGTACTTC NA TRBV7-8 TRBD2 TRBJ2-7
CASSQDWDRGYNEQFF TGTGCCAGCAGCCAAGACTGGGACAGGGGCTACAATGAGCAGTTCTTC few TRBV4-2 TRBD1 TRBJ2-1
CASSLVAGAYNEQFF TGTGCCAGCAGCTTAGTTGCGGGAGCTTACAATGAGCAGTTCTTC NA TRBV7-8 TRBD2 TRBJ2-1
CASSSLAGELTGELFF TGTGCCAGCAGCTCCCTAGCGGGAGAACTCACCGGGGAGCTGTTTTTT NA TRBV5-4 TRBD2 TRBJ2-2
CASSLAASGIEQYF TGCGCCAGCAGCTTGGCGGCTAGCGGGATCGAGCAGTACTTC NA TRBV5-1 TRBD2 TRBJ2-7
CASNQGMVNSPLHF TGTGCCAGCAATCAGGGGATGGTGAATTCACCCCTCCACTTT NA TRBV6-5 NA TRBJ1-6
CASTVSSGTENTEAFF TGTGCCAGTACAGTTTCCTCCGGGACAGAGAACACTGAAGCTTTCTTT once TRBV19 TRBD1 TRBJ1-1
CATKQGTDYNEQFF TGTGCCACCAAACAAGGGACAGACTACAATGAGCAGTTCTTC NA TRBV2 TRBD1 TRBJ2-1
CAWSLTGGNEQYF TGTGCCTGGAGCCTGACAGGGGGGAACGAGCAGTACTTC NA TRBV30 TRBD1 TRBJ2-7
CAIFDRGLDTQHF TGTGCCATCTTCGACAGGGGGCTAGATACGCAGCATTTT NA TRBV19 TRBD1 TRBJ1-5
CASSLGQSNQPQHF TGTGCCAGCAGCTTGGGACAGAGCAATCAGCCCCAGCATTTT NA TRBV7-2 TRBD1 TRBJ1-5
CSVSSGNQETQYF TGCAGCGTATCTAGCGGGAACCAAGAGACCCAGTACTTC NA TRBV29-1 TRBD2 TRBJ2-5
CASSSWTGTDRYNEQFF TGTGCCAGCAGTTCCTGGACCGGGACAGACAGGTACAATGAGCAGTTCTTC NA TRBV27 TRBD1 TRBJ2-1
CARSPGTREHSYEQYF TGTGCCAGAAGTCCCGGGACTCGCGAACACTCCTACGAGCAGTACTTC NA TRBV5-3 NA TRBJ2-7
CASSSVTGTGQETQYF TGTGCCAGCAGCTCGGTCACCGGGACAGGGCAAGAGACCCAGTACTTC once TRBV5-6 TRBD1 TRBJ2-5
CASKEGIQTEAFF TGTGCCAGCAAGGAGGGGATCCAAACTGAAGCTTTCTTT NA TRBV18 NA TRBJ1-1
CASTQFTGDKETQYF TGTGCCAGCACCCAATTTACAGGGGACAAAGAGACCCAGTACTTC few TRBV5-5 TRBD1 TRBJ2-5
CASSSASGAYNEQFF TGTGCCAGCAGCTCCGCTAGCGGGGCCTACAATGAGCAGTTCTTC NA TRBV7-3 TRBD2 TRBJ2-1
CASSFSGSSAQEQFF TGTGCCAGCAGTTTTAGTGGGAGTAGTGCACAAGAGCAGTTCTTC NA TRBV27 NA TRBJ2-1
CASSQGLAGFTDTQYF TGCGCCAGCAGCCAAGGACTAGCGGGGTTCACAGATACGCAGTATTTT NA TRBV5-1 TRBD2 TRBJ2-3
CASTEPAGGEEKLFF TGTGCCAGCACCGAACCAGCAGGTGGAGAAGAAAAACTGTTTTTT NA TRBV28 NA TRBJ1-4
CASSMQLNIQYF TGTGCCAGTAGTATGCAGTTGAACATTCAGTACTTC NA TRBV19 NA TRBJ2-4
CASSLAQGLAAGELFF TGTGCCAGCAGCTTAGCGCAGGGACTAGCGGCCGGGGAGCTGTTTTTT once TRBV7-6 TRBD2 TRBJ2-2
CASSVRTGETQYF TGCGCCAGCAGCGTCCGCACGGGGGAGACCCAGTACTTC NA TRBV5-1 NA TRBJ2-5
CASSLNPNTGELFF TGCGCCAGCAGCTTGAACCCCAACACCGGGGAGCTGTTTTTT NA TRBV5-1 NA TRBJ2-2
CASSSPGQELGYTF TGTGCCAGCAGTTCCCCGGGACAGGAGTTGGGCTACACCTTC once TRBV6-5 TRBD1 TRBJ1-2
CASGRQNYGYTF TGTGCCAGCGGTCGACAGAACTATGGCTACACCTTC NA TRBV6-1 NA TRBJ1-2
CASSQVVGDWVTQYF TGTGCCAGCAGCCAAGTGGTCGGGGATTGGGTTACGCAGTATTTT NA TRBV14 NA TRBJ2-3
CASQRTDNQPQHF TGTGCCAGCCAGCGGACAGATAATCAGCCCCAGCATTTT NA TRBV5-5 NA TRBJ1-5
CASRPSGYTDTQYF TGTGCCAGCAGACCTAGCGGGTACACAGATACGCAGTATTTT NA TRBV6-5 TRBD2 TRBJ2-3
CASSPLGLAKNIQYF TGCGCCAGCAGCCCACTTGGGTTAGCCAAAAACATTCAGTACTTC once TRBV4-1 NA TRBJ2-4
CASSLTLGGGSGANVLTF TGTGCCAGCAGCTTAACGTTGGGTGGCGGTTCCGGGGCCAACGTCCTGACTTTC NA TRBV7-3 NA TRBJ2-6
CASGLSTSGVYNEQFF TGTGCTAGTGGTTTGTCGACTAGCGGGGTCTACAATGAGCAGTTCTTC NA TRBV12-5 TRBD2 TRBJ2-1
CASSKGQTYEQYF TGTGCCAGCAGTAAGGGACAGACCTACGAGCAGTACTTC NA TRBV6-5 TRBD1 TRBJ2-7
CASSLGAANEQFF TGTGCCAGCAGCTTAGGAGCCGCCAATGAGCAGTTCTTC once TRBV11-3 NA TRBJ2-1
CASSLGTNQETQYF TGCGCCAGCAGCCTCGGGACAAACCAAGAGACCCAGTACTTC NA TRBV5-1 NA TRBJ2-5
CASSVGTSGAYNEQFF TGTGCCAGCAGCGTCGGGACTAGCGGGGCCTACAATGAGCAGTTCTTC NA TRBV9 TRBD2 TRBJ2-1
CASRDSSGAFYNEQFF TGTGCCAGCAGAGACTCGAGCGGGGCTTTTTACAATGAGCAGTTCTTC NA TRBV5-4 TRBD2 TRBJ2-1
CASSAGTSGSQFF TGTGCCAGCAGCGCCGGGACTAGCGGGAGTCAGTTCTTC NA TRBV11-3 TRBD2 TRBJ2-1
CASSWGQGANIQYF TGTGCCAGCAGCTGGGGACAGGGGGCAAACATTCAGTACTTC NA TRBV7-2 TRBD1 TRBJ2-4
CASSISHGTGITEAFF TGTGCCAGTAGTATAAGCCACGGGACAGGGATCACTGAAGCTTTCTTT few TRBV19 TRBD1 TRBJ1-1
CASSKTGPNTEAFF TGTGCCAGCAGCAAAACAGGGCCGAACACTGAAGCTTTCTTT NA TRBV21-1 NA TRBJ1-1
CASSVQSVGNTIYF TGTGCCAGCAGTGTGCAGAGCGTCGGAAACACCATATATTTT once TRBV2 NA TRBJ1-3
CASSVTDQEAQYF TGTGCCAGCAGCGTAACTGACCAAGAGGCCCAGTACTTC NA TRBV9 NA TRBJ2-5
CASSSVRGTAQYF TGTGCCAGCAGCTCCGTACGGGGGACGGCGCAGTATTTT NA TRBV14 NA TRBJ2-3